This T cell receptor beta chain came from a study of beta chain features in type 1 diabetes (dated by TCRdb to about 2018). Context from the whole study: No differences in mean age, gender distribution, total cell number or subset yield were found between patients and healthy donors. Whereas all 30 or so donors provided naive and central memory subsets, regulatory and stem cell-like memory subsets were isolated from just 8 patients and roughly 8 healthy donors. A total of 85 million to 140 million sorted cells were examined across all samples, and the number of cells per subset was strongly correlated with RNA yield. The study compared TCRB repertoires of sorted circulating CD4+ T cell subsets between recently diagnosed type 1 diabetes patients and matched healthy donors.

A single peripheral blood draw of approximately 120 mL on average was collected from each donor into heparinised tubes. A BD FACSAria II and a panel including CD45RO, CCR7, CD25, CD127, CD95 and CD27 were used to sort naive, central memory, regulatory and stem cell-like memory CD4+ T cells. All sorted populations exceeded 95% purity. PBMCs were separated immediately by Lymphoprep density gradient centrifugation and were stained directly, without being cultured. To minimize batch effects, samples were stained and sorted in pairs, one healthy donor with one patient per experiment. The germline V end is reduced by 2 bases and the J end by 2 bases; junction bases left unmatched: 2. According to the germline V gene, CDR1 reads KGHSH and CDR2 reads LQKENI. The CDR3, cysteine through phenylalanine, is 15 amino acids long. Kept here is only the CDR3 DNA, which spans 45 bases and is read in frame from base 1.

Results and caveats for the whole study, not just this receptor: In all four CD4+ subsets, TCRB CDR3 length was moderately but significantly shorter in type 1 diabetes patients. HLA sub-analyses involved small numbers of individuals, so any influence of HLA type on TCRB rearrangement remained unresolved. Naive, central memory and regulatory TCRB repertoires appeared to be more similar among patients than among healthy donors. At VDJ recombination sites, type 1 diabetes patients had fewer insertions and more deleted nucleotides, which implies abnormalities in thymic rearrangement. Sequencing cDNA rather than genomic DNA could over-represent highly expressing activated cells, although activation and CD3 levels did not differ between groups. PCR may preferentially amplify shorter templates, but because patient and control samples were amplified and corrected together, any resulting skew would affect both groups equally.

Points on this clone: Its antigen has not been determined. The input lacks base qualities; no much larger clone sits a single base away.

All of the isolated RNA was reverse transcribed with the High Capacity cDNA Reverse Transcription Kit, so expressed TCRB transcripts were sequenced. Deep immunoSEQ sequencing was performed on naive, central memory and regulatory T cell samples, with an average of around 3.5 million total reads per sample. Sorted cells were lysed in RLT buffer, and RNA was extracted using DNase-treated RNeasy Micro or Mini kits according to cell number. To prevent cross-contamination, every cell subset was processed on its own, while patient and healthy donor samples were processed together. The immunoSEQ multiplex PCR was used to amplify TCRB sequences from cDNA, generating 87-bp fragments that spanned the CDR3 region. Sequencing of the amplicons was performed on the Illumina HiSeq platform. The authors' analysis ran thus. Synthetic template baselines were used to correct PCR bias computationally, reads within Hamming distance 2 were collapsed, and singletons that could not be merged were discarded. Reads were aligned against IMGT so that V, D and J genes, CDR3 length and insertions or deletions at six rearrangement sites could be assigned. Within each subset, clonotype counts were normalized to sorted cell number, after which true diversity and Gini coefficients were computed with the tcR R package. The overlap coefficient, calculated on TCRB nucleotide sequences, was used to measure repertoire sharing. Out-of-frame TCRB sequences from naive cells were analyzed to stand in for the pre-selection repertoire. TCRdb carries this immuneACCESS record with in-frame sequences only. Its versions omit some clonotypes, under half of them owing to an unresolved V gene in the studies checked, with the rest unexplained. V and J calls and clone size are those listed in that table; D and trimming were worked out from the DNA. The sample yields 900,000 or so clones; roughly 17% were counted once. 0.023% of the sample belongs to the ten largest clones.

Sequencing was performed on naive CD4+ T cells from blood. According to the study, the label for this sample's cell subset or site signals: true naive CD4+ T cells. The receptor comes from a woman in her late teens or twenties in good health. The sequence joins TRBV18 to TRBJ2-1, and TRBD1 matches 8 of the central bases. The nucleotides are TGTGCCAGCTCACCATTGGACAGGGCCTACAATGAGCAGTTCTTC. It specifies CASSPLDRAYNEQFF.